This T cell receptor (beta chain) was sequenced during a study of T cell responses to AZD1222 COVID-19 vaccine. The overall study: Analysis merged second doses at about 4 or about 12 weeks.

Using immunoSEQ multiplex PCR, the repertoire was profiled, and TCRdb retains in-frame clones only, with some absent. In the table there are tens of thousands of clones, about 90% of which are singletons. Trimming took 4 bases from V and 0 from J; bases not matched to a gene: 12. CDR3 length: 21 amino acids. The germline CDR1 and CDR2 sequences are SGHDN and FVKESK. Concerning this clone itself: The antigen is not known.

Overall study results and limits: Baseline antibody screening turned up just six seropositive AZD1222 recipients. Spike-spanning, vaccine-associated CD4 TCRs were dominant at 160-218 and 743-854.

Sample: peripheral blood, taken on day 0 of AZD1222 vaccination. This TCR was recovered from an adult in good health. This chain links TRBV14 with TRBJ2-1; 16 bases are shared with TRBD2. The CDR3 sequence: CASSPGTSGRGRRSSYNEQFF. The DNA of the CDR3 is TGTGCCAGCAGCCCCGGGACTAGCGGGAGGGGAAGACGTAGCTCCTACAATGAGCAGTTCTTC. Full variable domain (rest looked up from reference TRBV14 and TRBJ2-1): EAGVTQFPSHSVIEKGQTVTLRCDPISGHDNLYWYRRVMGKEIKFLLHFVKESKQDESGMPNNRFLAERTGGTYSTLKVQPAELEDSGVYFCASSPGTSGRGRRSSYNEQFFGPGTRLTVL.